The clone carrying this TCR beta chain was counted ten times or more. The antigen remains unidentified. The data stem from a study of Graves' ophthalmopathy and Graves' hyperthyroidism. Overall study findings and caveats: Most thyroid clonotypes with frequency above 0.001 were detected in blood too. Its predictions of ophthalmopathy progression gave the model 60% to 71% sensitivity and roughly 72% specificity.

Trimming pared 3 bases from V and 9 bases from J, leaving 8 bases between. The CDR3 has 10 residues. The germline V gene has CDR1 DFQATT and CDR2 SNEGSKA (reference sequence). Amplified material comprised TCR beta CDR3 regions derived from RNA transcripts. In the first round, RT-PCR was carried out with HTBI primers, and a multiplex PCR formed the second round. TCRdb processed the multiplex PCR reads anew with MiXCR; each CDR3 protein has one entry. The data hold about 500,000 distinct CDR3 sequences, with 14% observed a single time. The V gene is TRBV20-1, the J gene TRBJ2-5; D is uncertain. Sequenced material: blood. The sequence derives from a woman aged 25 to 39 with Graves' ophthalmopathy. CDR3 sequence reads: CSASDWAQYF. The CDR3 coding sequence is TGCAGTGCTAGTGACTGGGCCCAGTACTTC.